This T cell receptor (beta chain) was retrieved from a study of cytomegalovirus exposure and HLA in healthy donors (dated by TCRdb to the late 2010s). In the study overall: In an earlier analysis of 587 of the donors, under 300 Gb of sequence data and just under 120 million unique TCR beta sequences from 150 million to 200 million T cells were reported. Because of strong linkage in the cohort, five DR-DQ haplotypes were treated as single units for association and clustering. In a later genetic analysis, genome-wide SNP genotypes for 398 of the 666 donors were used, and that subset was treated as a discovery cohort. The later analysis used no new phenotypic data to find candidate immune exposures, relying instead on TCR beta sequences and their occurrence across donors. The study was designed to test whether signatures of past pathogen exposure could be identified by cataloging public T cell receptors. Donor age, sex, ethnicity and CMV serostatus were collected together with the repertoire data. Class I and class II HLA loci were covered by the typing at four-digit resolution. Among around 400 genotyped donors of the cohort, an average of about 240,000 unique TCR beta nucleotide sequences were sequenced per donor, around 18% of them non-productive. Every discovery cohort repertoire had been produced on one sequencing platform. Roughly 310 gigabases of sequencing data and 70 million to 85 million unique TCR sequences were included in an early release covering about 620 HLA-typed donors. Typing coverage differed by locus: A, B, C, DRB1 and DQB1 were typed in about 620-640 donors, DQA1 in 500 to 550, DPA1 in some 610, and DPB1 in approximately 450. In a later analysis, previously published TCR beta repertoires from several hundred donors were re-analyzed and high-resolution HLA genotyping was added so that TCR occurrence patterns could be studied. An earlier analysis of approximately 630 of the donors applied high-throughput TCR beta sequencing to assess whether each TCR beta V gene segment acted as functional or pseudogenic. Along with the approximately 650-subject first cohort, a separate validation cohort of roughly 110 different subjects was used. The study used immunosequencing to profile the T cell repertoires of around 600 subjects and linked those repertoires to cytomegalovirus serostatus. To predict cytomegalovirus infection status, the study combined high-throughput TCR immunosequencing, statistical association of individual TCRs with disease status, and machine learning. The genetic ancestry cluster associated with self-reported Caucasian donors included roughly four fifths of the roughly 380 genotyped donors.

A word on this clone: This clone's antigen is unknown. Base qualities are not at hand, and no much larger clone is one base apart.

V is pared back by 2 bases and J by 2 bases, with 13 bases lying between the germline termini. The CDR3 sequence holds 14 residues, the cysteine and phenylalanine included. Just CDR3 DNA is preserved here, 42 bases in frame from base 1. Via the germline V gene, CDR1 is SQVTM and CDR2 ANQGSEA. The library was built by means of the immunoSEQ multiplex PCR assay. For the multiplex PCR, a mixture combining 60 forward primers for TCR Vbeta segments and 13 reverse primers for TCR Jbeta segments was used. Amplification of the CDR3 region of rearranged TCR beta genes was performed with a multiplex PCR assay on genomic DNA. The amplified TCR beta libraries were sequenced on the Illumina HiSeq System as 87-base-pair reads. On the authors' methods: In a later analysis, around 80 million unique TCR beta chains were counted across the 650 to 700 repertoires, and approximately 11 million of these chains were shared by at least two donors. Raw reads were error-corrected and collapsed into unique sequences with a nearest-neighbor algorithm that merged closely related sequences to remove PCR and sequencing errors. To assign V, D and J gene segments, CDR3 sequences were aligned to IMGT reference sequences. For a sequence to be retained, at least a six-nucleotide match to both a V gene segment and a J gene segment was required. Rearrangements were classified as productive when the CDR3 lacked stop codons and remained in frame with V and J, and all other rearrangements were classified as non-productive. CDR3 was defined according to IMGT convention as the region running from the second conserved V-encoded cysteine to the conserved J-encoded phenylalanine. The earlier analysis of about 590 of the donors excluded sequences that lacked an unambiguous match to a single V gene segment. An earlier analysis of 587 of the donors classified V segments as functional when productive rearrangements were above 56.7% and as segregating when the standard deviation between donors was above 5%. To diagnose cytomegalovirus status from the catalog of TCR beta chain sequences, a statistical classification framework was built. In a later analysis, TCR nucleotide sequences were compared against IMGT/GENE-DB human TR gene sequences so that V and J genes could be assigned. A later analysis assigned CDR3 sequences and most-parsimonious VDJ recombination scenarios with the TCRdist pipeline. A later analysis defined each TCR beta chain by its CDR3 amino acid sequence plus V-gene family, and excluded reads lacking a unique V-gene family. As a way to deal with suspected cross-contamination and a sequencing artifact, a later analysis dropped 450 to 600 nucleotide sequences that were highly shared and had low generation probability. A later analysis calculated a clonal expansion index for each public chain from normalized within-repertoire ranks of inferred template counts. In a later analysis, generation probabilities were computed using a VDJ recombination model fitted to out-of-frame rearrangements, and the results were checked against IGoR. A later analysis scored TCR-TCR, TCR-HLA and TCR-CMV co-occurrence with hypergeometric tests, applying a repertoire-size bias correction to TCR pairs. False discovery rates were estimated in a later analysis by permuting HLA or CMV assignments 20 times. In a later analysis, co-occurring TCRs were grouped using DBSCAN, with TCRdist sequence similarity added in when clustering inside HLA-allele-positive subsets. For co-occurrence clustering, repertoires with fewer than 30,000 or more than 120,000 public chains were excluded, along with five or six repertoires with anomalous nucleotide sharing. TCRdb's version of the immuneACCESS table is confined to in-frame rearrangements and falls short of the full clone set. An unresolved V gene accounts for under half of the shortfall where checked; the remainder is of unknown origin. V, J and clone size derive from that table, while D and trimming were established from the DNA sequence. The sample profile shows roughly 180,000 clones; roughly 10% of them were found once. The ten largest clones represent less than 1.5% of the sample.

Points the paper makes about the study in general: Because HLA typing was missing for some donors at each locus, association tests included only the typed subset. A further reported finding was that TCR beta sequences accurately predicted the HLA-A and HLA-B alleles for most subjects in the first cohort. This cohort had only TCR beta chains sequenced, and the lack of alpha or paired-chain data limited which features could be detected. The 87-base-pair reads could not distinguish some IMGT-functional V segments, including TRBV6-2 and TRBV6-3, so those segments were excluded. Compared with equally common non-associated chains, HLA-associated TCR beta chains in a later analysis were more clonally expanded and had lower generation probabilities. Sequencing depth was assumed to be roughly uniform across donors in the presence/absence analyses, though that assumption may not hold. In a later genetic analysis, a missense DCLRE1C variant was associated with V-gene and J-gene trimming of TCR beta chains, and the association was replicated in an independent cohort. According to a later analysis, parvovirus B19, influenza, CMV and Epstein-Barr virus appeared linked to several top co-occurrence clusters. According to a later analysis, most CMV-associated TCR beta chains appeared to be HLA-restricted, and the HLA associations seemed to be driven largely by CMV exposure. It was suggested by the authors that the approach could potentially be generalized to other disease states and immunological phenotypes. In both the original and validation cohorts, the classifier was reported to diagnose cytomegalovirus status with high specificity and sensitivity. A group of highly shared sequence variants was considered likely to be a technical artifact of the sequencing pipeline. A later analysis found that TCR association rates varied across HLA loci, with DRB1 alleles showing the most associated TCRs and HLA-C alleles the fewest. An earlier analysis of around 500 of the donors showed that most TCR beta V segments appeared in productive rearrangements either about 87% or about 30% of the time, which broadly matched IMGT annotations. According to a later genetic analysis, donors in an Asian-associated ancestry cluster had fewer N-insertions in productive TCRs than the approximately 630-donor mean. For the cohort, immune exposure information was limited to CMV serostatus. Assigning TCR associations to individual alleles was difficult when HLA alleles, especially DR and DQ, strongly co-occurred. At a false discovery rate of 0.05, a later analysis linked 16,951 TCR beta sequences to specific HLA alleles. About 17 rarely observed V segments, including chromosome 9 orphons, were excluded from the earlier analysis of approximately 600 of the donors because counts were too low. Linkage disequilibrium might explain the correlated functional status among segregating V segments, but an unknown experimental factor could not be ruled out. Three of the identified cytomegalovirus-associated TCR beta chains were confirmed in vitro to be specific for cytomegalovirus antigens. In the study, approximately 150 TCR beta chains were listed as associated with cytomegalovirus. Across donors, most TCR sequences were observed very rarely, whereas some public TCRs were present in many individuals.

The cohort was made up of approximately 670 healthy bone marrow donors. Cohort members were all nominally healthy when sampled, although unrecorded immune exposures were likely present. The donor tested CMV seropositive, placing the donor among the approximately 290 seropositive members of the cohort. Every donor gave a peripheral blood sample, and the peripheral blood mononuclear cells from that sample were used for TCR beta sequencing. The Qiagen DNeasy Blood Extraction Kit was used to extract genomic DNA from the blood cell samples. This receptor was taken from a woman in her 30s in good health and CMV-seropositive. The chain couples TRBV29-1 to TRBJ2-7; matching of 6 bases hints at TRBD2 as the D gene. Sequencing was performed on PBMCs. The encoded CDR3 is CSVETGTPAYEQYF. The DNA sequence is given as TGCAGCGTTGAAACCGGGACTCCTGCCTACGAGCAGTACTTC.